The 27 T cell receptor beta chains presented below share a single source sample, sequenced in a study of vaccination and CD4 T cells after COVID-19. Treatment noted: roughly 11-day PBMC culture with coronavirus spike peptide pools or control peptides (ViraFEST assay). Sequencing of the DNA from cultured CD4+ T cells was carried out with the Oncomine TCR Beta short-read assay. One entry per CDR3 protein, called by TCRdb with MiXCR from the PCR reads. The sample has fewer than 12,000 distinct CDR3 sequences; 58% are singletons. Their target antigens are unknown. The sample was CD4+ T cells from blood, cultured in vitro. The receptors come from a human donor who had recovered from COVID-19.

The chain joins TRBV12-3 or TRBV12-4 to TRBJ1-2; 10 bases agree with TRBD1. The CDR3 has 14 residues. Trimming removed 3 bases from V and 6 bases from J; junction bases left unmatched: 4. The CDR3 DNA sequence: TGTGCCAGCAGTTTTGGGACAGGGGTGAATGGCTACACCTTC. Translated, it gives CASSFGTGVNGYTF.

This rearrangement joins TRBV6-2 or TRBV6-3 to TRBJ1-1, with a tentative D call TRBD1 (6 bases). This CDR3 comprises 14 residues. CDR1 MNHEY and CDR2 SVGEGT come from the germline V gene. V gave up 6 bases and J gave up 1 base, with 12 bases separating them. The DNA of the CDR3 is TGTGCCAGCAGCTGGCAGGGGCAGAACACTGAAGCTTTCTTT. Translating it yields CASSWQGQNTEAFF.

The chain employs TRBV5-4 and TRBJ2-7; 15 bases align to TRBD2. The CDR3 spans 17 residues. Per the germline V gene, CDR1 is SGHNT and CDR2 is YYREEE (reference sequence). V lost 0 bases to trimming and J lost 5 bases; unmatched junction nucleotides: 6. Here the CDR3 DNA reads TGTGCCAGCAGCTTGGGAGGACTAGCGGGGGGGCTCGACGAGCAGTACTTC. Translating it yields CASSLGGLAGGLDEQYF.

This clonotype was observed a few times. V is TRBV12-3 or TRBV12-4 and J is TRBJ1-5, with D possibly TRBD1 on 6 matching bases. The CDR3 extends over 12 amino acids. V lost 1 base and J 12 bases, leaving 10 bases between the germline ends. For the CDR3, the DNA is TGTGCCAGCAGTTTAGGCGGGGGCGTCCAGCATTTT. This codes for CASSLGGGVQHF.

This clonotype is classed as medium-sized. The V gene is TRBV27, the J gene TRBJ2-2; 9 bases are a match to TRBD2. V shed 1 base, J shed 7 bases, and the junction held 7 bases outside the gene matches. There are 16 residues in the CDR3. CDR1 and CDR2 (germline): MNHEY, SMNVEV (reference sequence). In nucleotides, the CDR3 is TGTGCCAGCAGTTTATTAGCGGGGGTTTGGGGCGGGGAGCTGTTTTTT. It codes for CASSLLAGVWGGELFF.

The rearrangement uses TRBV6-2 or TRBV6-3 and TRBJ2-2; D perhaps matches TRBD1 (6 bases). The CDR3 consists of 17 residues. CDR1 is MNHEY and CDR2 is SVGEGT in the germline V gene. Trimming took off 6 bases at V and 0 bases at J, with 17 bases between the two ends. The CDR3 coding sequence is TGTGCCAGCAGCTTTCCGTTACAGGGTCCGAACACCGGGGAGCTGTTTTTT. Translated, it gives CASSFPLQGPNTGELFF.

This clonotype was picked up a small number of times. The V call is TRBV29-1, the J call TRBJ2-7; tentative D call: TRBD1 (5 bases). V lost 2 bases, J lost 1 base, and 15 bases lay in between. The germline CDR1 and CDR2 sequences are SQVTM and ANQGSEA. The CDR3 totals 15 residues. This CDR3 is CSVERGLGPSYEQYF. The CDR3 nucleotides are TGCAGCGTTGAAAGGGGTTTAGGGCCATCCTACGAGCAGTACTTC.

This clonotype was detected a few times. This rearrangement joins TRBV5-4 to TRBJ1-2; D is undetermined. Deletions cut 4 bases from V and 4 bases from J, with 11 bases between. The CDR3 totals 13 residues. Germline CDR1 is SGHNT and CDR2 is YYREEE (reference sequence). CDR3 sequence: CASSPEGIYGYTF. In DNA, the CDR3 is TGTGCCAGCAGCCCTGAGGGCATCTATGGCTACACCTTC. The entire variable domain, with the rest obtained from reference TRBV5-4 and TRBJ1-2, is as follows: ETGVTQSPTHLIKTRGQQVTLRCSSQSGHNTVSWYQQALGQGPQFIFQYYREEENGRGNFPPRFSGLQFPNYSSELNVNALELDDSALYLCASSPEGIYGYTFGSGTRLTVV.

The rearrangement links TRBV23-1 to TRBJ2-2; D uncertain. TRBV23-1 is an ORF for which the function is uncertain. V shed 6 bases and J shed 6 bases, with 14 bases lying between them. CDR3 length: 14 amino acids. The CDR3 coding sequence is TGCGCCAGCAGGCCGCCCCGGTCTGCCGGGGAGCTGTTTTTT. Amino acids: CASRPPRSAGELFF.

The chain joins TRBV7-2 to TRBJ2-1, with a weak D call TRBD2 (5 bases). CDR1 is SGHTA, CDR2 FQGNSA, per germline. The CDR3 extends over 13 amino acids. V lost 1 base and J lost 9, with 10 bases in between. CDR3 sequence reads: CASSLGGLSEQFF. The CDR3 nucleotides read TGTGCCAGCAGCTTAGGAGGACTCTCTGAGCAGTTCTTC.

V usage is TRBV12-3 or TRBV12-4 and J usage is TRBJ1-1; the D is unclear. The ends were cut back, 7 bases at V and 1 base at J, with 25 bases in the middle. This CDR3 spans 18 amino acids. CDR3 sequence: CASTNSRRGSRRNTEAFF. The CDR3 DNA reads as TGTGCCAGCACTAACTCCCGGAGAGGGTCGAGGCGGAACACTGAAGCTTTCTTT.

The chain joins TRBV20-1 to TRBJ2-1; TRBD1 or TRBD2 may be the D gene (6 bases each). Germline lookup yields CDR1 DFQATT and CDR2 SNEGSKA (reference sequence). The CDR3 is made up of 15 amino acids. V was trimmed by 5 bases and J by 0 bases, leaving 14 bases between them. CDR3 protein: CSAGAGGSSYNEQFF. CDR3 in DNA: TGCAGTGCTGGCGCCGGGGGCAGCTCCTACAATGAGCAGTTCTTC.

A few counts support this clonotype. The J gene is TRBJ1-1, the V gene TRBV30, with TRBD1 as a possible D gene (6 bases). Germline CDR1 and CDR2: GTSNPN and SVGIG (reference sequence). Trimming pared 4 bases from V and 1 base from J, leaving 10 bases between. This CDR3 has 13 residues. In DNA, the CDR3 is TGTGCCTGGACCTCGGGACAGAACACTGAAGCTTTCTTT. Translating it yields CAWTSGQNTEAFF.

This clonotype came up once. The V and J genes are TRBV19 and TRBJ1-2, with a tentative D call TRBD1 (6 bases). The length of the CDR3 is 15 residues. Looked up from germline, CDR1 is LNHDA and CDR2 is SQIVND (reference sequence). V was trimmed by 4 bases and J by 4 bases, leaving 16 bases between them. CDR3 in amino acids: CASSTRTDRFYGYTF. Written as DNA, the CDR3 is TGTGCCAGTAGTACCCGGACAGATAGATTCTATGGCTACACCTTC.

This rearrangement joins TRBV5-1 to TRBJ1-5; 7 bases are a match to TRBD1. The CDR3 is made up of 15 amino acids. Unmatched junction bases numbered 8, after V lost 4 bases and J lost 4 bases. Germline loops: CDR1 SGHRS, CDR2 YFSETQ. The CDR3 nucleotides read TGCGCCAGCAGCCCTACGGGACAGTCAAATCAGCCCCAGCATTTT. This sequence encodes CASSPTGQSNQPQHF.

Here the CDR3 reads CASSSGRGYQPQHF. The CDR3 DNA reads as TGTGCCAGCAGTTCAGGACGCGGCTATCAGCCCCAGCATTTT. The rearrangement joins TRBV6-2 or TRBV6-3 to TRBJ1-5; D unclear. The germline V gene encodes CDR1 MNHEY and CDR2 SVGEGT. Trimming stripped 4 bases from V and 5 bases from J, with 12 bases between. This CDR3 has 14 residues.

This chain uses TRBV7-2 with TRBJ2-1; D is unresolved. The germline gives CDR1 SGHTA, CDR2 FQGNSA. With 4 bases removed from V and 6 bases from J, the gap between germline ends came to 4 bases. CDR3 length equals 11 residues. The CDR3 coding sequence is TGTGCCAGCAGCTCCAGCAATGAGCAGTTCTTC. This translates into CASSSSNEQFF.

The CDR3 region is CASQGRHRNTEAFF. As DNA, the CDR3 is TGTGCCAGCCAGGGGCGCCATCGGAACACTGAAGCTTTCTTT. This chain links TRBV7-9 with TRBJ1-1; the D gene is possibly TRBD1 (6 bases). This CDR3 region has 14 residues. Germline loops: CDR1 SEHNR, CDR2 FQNEAQ (reference sequence). Between the trimmed V and J ends, which lost 8 bases and 1 base, there was a span of 14 bases.

The sample holds one count of this clonotype. The gene calls are TRBV10-2 and TRBJ1-2; D unclear. The germline gives CDR1 WSHSY, CDR2 SAAADI. This CDR3 has 16 amino acids. V dropped 4 bases and J dropped 8 bases, with 23 bases sitting between them. CDR3: CASSGAAGEGSAGYTF. DNA for the CDR3: TGCGCCAGCAGTGGAGCAGCCGGGGAGGGATCAGCGGGCTACACCTTC.

This sequence joins TRBV6-1 and TRBJ2-1; 7 bases agree with TRBD1. Germline V gene sequence: CDR1 MNHNS, CDR2 SASEGT. The CDR3 covers 16 residues. The junction had 16 bases not matched to a gene; V was cut back by 7 bases and J by 7 bases. The CDR3 DNA follows: TGTGCCAGCACGCCAGGGGGATCCTATTTGGGTAATGAGCAGTTCTTC. Residues: CASTPGGSYLGNEQFF.

This clonotype was recorded a few times. The chain recombines TRBV2 with TRBJ2-1, with D possibly called TRBD1 or TRBD2 (5 bases each). Germline V lookup: CDR1 SNHLY, CDR2 FYNNEI. The germline V and J ends were trimmed by 5 bases and 15 bases, with 20 bases remaining between them. There are 13 residues in the CDR3. The CDR3 loop is CASSTFGRDALFF. CDR3 bases: TGTGCCAGCAGTACCTTCGGACGGGACGCCTTGTTCTTC.

The chain carries TRBV4-1 and TRBJ1-1; D call uncertain. The V and J ends lost 1 base and 9 bases respectively, with 12 bases between them. This CDR3 is 13 amino acids long. CDR1 is MGHRA, CDR2 YSYEKL, per germline. CDR3 in amino acids: CASSQGGMIKAFF. For the CDR3, the DNA is TGCGCCAGCAGCCAAGGTGGAATGATTAAAGCTTTCTTT.

The rearrangement links TRBV19 to TRBJ2-7, with 9 bases lining up with TRBD2. V shed 4 bases, J shed 3 bases, and the junction held 7 bases outside the gene matches. Germline CDR1 LNHDA, CDR2 SQIVND (reference sequence). This CDR3 has 15 amino acids. The CDR3 coding sequence is TGTGCCAGTAGTACCGCGGGGGGGGGATTCTACGAGCAGTACTTC. It yields the protein CASSTAGGGFYEQYF.

The chain couples TRBV4-1 to TRBJ2-2; D may be TRBD2 (6 bases). The length of the CDR3 is 17 residues. Germline V gene data show CDR1 as MGHRA and CDR2 as YSYEKL. V was clipped by 0 bases and J by 5 bases, with 16 bases between them. The CDR3 is CASSQEVPAGGTGELFF. CDR3 DNA sequence: TGCGCCAGCAGCCAAGAAGTCCCGGCCGGAGGGACCGGGGAGCTGTTTTTT.

CDR3 amino acids: CASSQFRGETQYF. Here the CDR3 DNA reads TGTGCCAGCAGCCAATTTCGAGGAGAGACCCAGTACTTC. V usage is TRBV14 and J usage is TRBJ2-5; D not certain. Germline CDR1 reads SGHDN; CDR2 reads FVKESK. The CDR3 consists of 13 residues. V was clipped by 2 bases and J by 4 bases, with 8 bases between them.

The chain is built from TRBV19 and TRBJ1-2; TRBD1 aligns across 9 bases. Germline V gene lookup returns CDR1 LNHDA and CDR2 SQIVND (reference sequence). V lost 5 bases and J lost 6; bases outside the gene matches: 16. The length of the CDR3 is 17 residues. The DNA for the CDR3 is TGTGCCAGTAGTCCGAGGGACAGGGTCCAACGGGCGCATGGCTACACCTTC. Encoded protein: CASSPRDRVQRAHGYTF.

This clonotype was seen a few times. This rearrangement joins TRBV7-6 to TRBJ2-3; 11 bases map to TRBD2. Germline V lookup: CDR1 SGHVS, CDR2 FNYEAQ. Trimming cost V 6 bases and J 2 bases; bases outside gene matches: 7. This CDR3 has 16 amino acids. DNA for the CDR3: TGTGCCAGCAGAGCATTAGCGGGGGGGATCACAGATACGCAGTATTTT. It codes for CASRALAGGITDTQYF.